This T cell receptor beta chain emerged from a study of patients and donors after allogeneic stem cell transplantation. TCRdb fed the RT-PCR reads into MiXCR, producing one record per CDR3 protein. The sample consists of a few hundred thousand distinct CDR3 sequences, over 12% of them appearing once. V lost 0 bases, J lost 8 bases, and 10 bases lay in between. This CDR3 has 13 amino acids. The germline V gene has CDR1 LNHNV and CDR2 YYDKDF (reference sequence). The V call is TRBV15, the J call TRBJ1-2, with D uncertain. Input material: blood, either unsorted or a sorted T cell fraction (not recorded which). This receptor was taken from a human donor who was either an allogeneic HSCT recipient or a stem cell or donor lymphocyte infusion donor (not recorded which). It is not recorded whose cells these are; they may come from a transplant donor. The CDR3 sequence: CATSRDAVGGYTF. The DNA of the CDR3 is TGTGCCACCAGCAGAGACGCGGTCGGGGGCTACACCTTC.